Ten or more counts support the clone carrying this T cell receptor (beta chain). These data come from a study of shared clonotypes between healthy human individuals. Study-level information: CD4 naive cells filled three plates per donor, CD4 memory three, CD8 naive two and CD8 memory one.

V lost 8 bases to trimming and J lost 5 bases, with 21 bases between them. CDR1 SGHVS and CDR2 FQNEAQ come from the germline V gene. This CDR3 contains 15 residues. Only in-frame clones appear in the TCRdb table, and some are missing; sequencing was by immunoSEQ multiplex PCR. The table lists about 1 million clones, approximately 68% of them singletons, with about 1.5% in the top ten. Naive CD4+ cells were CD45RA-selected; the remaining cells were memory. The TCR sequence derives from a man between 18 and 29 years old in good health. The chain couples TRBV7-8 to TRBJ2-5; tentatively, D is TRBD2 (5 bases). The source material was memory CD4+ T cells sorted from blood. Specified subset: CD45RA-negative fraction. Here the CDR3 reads CASLSRASGGETQYF. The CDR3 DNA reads TGTGCCAGCCTCTCGCGGGCGAGCGGTGGTGAGACCCAGTACTTC.